This TCR beta chain was identified in a study of metastatic and nonmetastatic thyroid tumors. Notes on the study in general: Reported TCR beta diversity, measured in blood and tumor, was significantly higher for malignant thyroid tumors than for benign nodules.

Per the study methods: A papillary thyroid cancer distant-metastasis classifier was built from CDR3 differences across clinicopathological groups. TCRdb reanalyzed the PCR reads via MiXCR. For this entry, the V and J calls and clone size follow TCRdb and not the study's own pipeline. The data hold about 25,000 clones, with about 20% observed a single time. This clone was detected many times. Its antigen is unidentified. Before thyroid surgery, none of the patients had received any treatment. Source material: blood. This clonotype was sampled from a male donor with papillary thyroid cancer or a benign thyroid nodule (not recorded which). Some clones in this sample may be carry-over from other donors' samples.

CDR3 nucleotide sequence: TGTGCCAGCAGTCAAGAACACACCGGGGAGCTGTTTTTT. Translation gives CASSQEHTGELFF. The chain combines TRBV2 with TRBJ2-2; D unclear. Germline V gives CDR1 SNHLY, CDR2 FYNNEI. The CDR3 has 13 residues. V was shortened by 5 bases and J by 3 bases, with 7 bases between the two germline ends.